These 13 T cell receptor beta chains came from one sample sequenced in a study of neurological immune-mediated disorders. Time point meaning: longitudinal time-point 2. TCRdb re-called the 5' RACE reads through MiXCR, storing one row per CDR3 protein. The sample lists tens of thousands of distinct CDR3 sequences; roughly an eighth were seen once. Specimen: PBMCs. The receptors stem from a middle-aged woman in good health.

This clonotype was seen many times. The chain combines TRBV5-6 with TRBJ2-2; D remains unclear. Per germline, CDR1 SGHDT and CDR2 YYEEEE. V shed 1 base and J shed 4 bases, with 11 bases lying between them. This CDR3 is built from 15 residues. Written as DNA, the CDR3 is TGTGCCAGCAGCTTGAATGGTGGGTTCACCGGGGAGCTGTTTTTT. Protein: CASSLNGGFTGELFF.

V gene TRBV10-3 combines with J gene TRBJ1-1, with TRBD1 as a possible D gene (5 bases). Germline CDR1 reads ENHRY; CDR2 reads SYGVKD. The germline V and J ends were trimmed by 3 bases and 1 base, with 9 bases remaining between them. The CDR3 totals 14 residues. This CDR3 reads CAISEGQGNTEAFF. The CDR3 nucleotides are TGTGCCATCAGTGAAGGGCAGGGGAACACTGAAGCTTTCTTT.

Many counts were recorded for this clonotype. The V gene is TRBV7-8, the J gene TRBJ1-1; 7 bases are shared with TRBD1. Trimming at V came to 3 bases and at J to 6 bases, leaving 1 base not matched to a gene. Germline V gives CDR1 SGHVS, CDR2 FQNEAQ. This CDR3 contains 12 residues. Here the CDR3 reads CASSFDRAEAFF. As DNA, the CDR3 is TGTGCCAGCAGCTTTGACAGGGCTGAAGCTTTCTTT.

There are many counts of this clonotype. The CDR3 sequence is CASSLASVAGSYSYEQYF. CDR3 nucleotide sequence: TGCGCCAGCAGCTTGGCCTCAGTAGCGGGTAGCTACTCCTACGAGCAGTACTTC. The chain joins TRBV5-1 to TRBJ2-7; 7 bases map to TRBD2. Germline V gene data show CDR1 as SGHRS and CDR2 as YFSETQ. Trimming took 0 bases from V and 0 from J; bases not matched to a gene: 12. This CDR3 region has 18 residues.

Relative to its sample, this clonotype is medium-sized. The rearrangement uses TRBV5-5 and TRBJ2-7; D may be TRBD1 (5 bases). This CDR3 has 14 amino acids. CDR1 SGHKS and CDR2 YYEKEE come from the germline V gene (reference sequence). Deletions cut 3 bases from V and 2 bases from J, with 12 bases between. CDR3 loop: CASSSVGRAYEQYF. CDR3 DNA sequence: TGTGCCAGCAGCTCTGTAGGCAGGGCCTACGAGCAGTACTTC.

This clonotype was recorded at least ten times. The J gene is TRBJ1-3, the V gene TRBV6-5; D ambiguous. This CDR3 region has 13 residues. CDR1 MNHEY and CDR2 SVGAGI come from the germline V gene. The V and J ends lost 6 bases and 3 bases respectively, with 9 bases between them. The CDR3 coding sequence is TGTGCCAGCAGGAACGTGGGTGGAAACACCATATATTTT. Translated, it gives CASRNVGGNTIYF.

This clonotype was recorded many times. V and J are TRBV5-1 and TRBJ2-4; TRBD2 aligns across 16 bases. CDR1 is SGHRS, CDR2 YFSETQ, per germline. V shed 4 bases and J 9 bases; nucleotides not matched to a gene: 4. The CDR3 is made up of 15 amino acids. DNA of the CDR3: TGCGCCAGCAGCACCGGGACTAGCGGGGGGGCCATTCAGTACTTC. Translation gives CASSTGTSGGAIQYF.

This clonotype has a count of ten or more. This chain links TRBV5-6 with TRBJ1-1; D not certain. Germline V CDR1 and CDR2: SGHDT, YYEEEE. V was shortened by 4 bases and J by 3 bases, with 10 bases between the two germline ends. The CDR3 is made up of 13 amino acids. CDR3 bases: TGTGCCAGCAGCCTCAATATGGACACTGAAGCTTTCTTT. This encodes CASSLNMDTEAFF.

This clonotype was counted many times. The chain recombines TRBV20-1 with TRBJ2-1, with a tentative D call TRBD2 (6 bases). Per germline, CDR1 DFQATT and CDR2 SNEGSKA (reference sequence). CDR3 size: 15 residues. V was cut by 6 bases and J by 1 base, with 16 bases left in between. The CDR3 reads CSASRGAKSYNEQFF. The CDR3 nucleotides read TGCAGTGCCTCCCGCGGGGCGAAGTCCTACAATGAGCAGTTCTTC.

This clonotype was picked up a small number of times. The chain links TRBV5-1 to TRBJ1-3; perhaps TRBD1 as D (6 bases). From germline, CDR1 is SGHRS and CDR2 YFSETQ. The CDR3 runs to 14 residues. The ends were cut back, 1 base at V and 4 bases at J, with 9 bases in the middle. As DNA, the CDR3 is TGCGCCAGCAGCTTGCCAGGGGAAGGAAACACCATATATTTT. It is translated as CASSLPGEGNTIYF. The full variable domain, in which reference TRBV5-1 and TRBJ1-3 provide the parts outside the CDR3, is KAGVTQTPRYLIKTRGQQVTLSCSPISGHRSVSWYQQTPGQGLQFLFEYFSETQRNKGNFPGRFSGRQFSNSRSEMNVSTLELGDSALYLCASSLPGEGNTIYFGEGSWLTVV.

This clonotype was counted ten times or more. V is TRBV18 and J is TRBJ2-7; a possible D gene is TRBD2 (6 bases). CDR3 length: 15 residues. V dropped 6 bases and J dropped 1 base, with 16 bases sitting between them. Germline CDR1 is KGHSH and CDR2 is LQKENI. CDR3 coding DNA: TGTGCCAGCTCCGGGGGTTTAGGGGAATCCTACGAGCAGTACTTC. It yields the protein CASSGGLGESYEQYF.

This clonotype appeared many times. The V call is TRBV6-2 or TRBV6-3, the J call TRBJ1-1, with no clear D. Germline loops: CDR1 MNHEY, CDR2 SVGEGT. Deletions cut 0 bases from V and 3 bases from J, with 8 bases between. This CDR3 contains 14 residues. CDR3 nucleotide sequence: TGTGCCAGCAGTTACTCTCGGGGATACACTGAAGCTTTCTTT. Residues: CASSYSRGYTEAFF.

A few counts support this clonotype. The chain joins TRBV12-3 or TRBV12-4 to TRBJ2-5; D unclear. Trimming stripped 1 base from V and 1 base from J, with 7 bases between. There are 14 residues in the CDR3. CDR3 nucleotides: TGTGCCAGCAGTTTAGGCGGCAGCCAAGAGACCCAGTACTTC. Encoded protein: CASSLGGSQETQYF.